The rows below give T cell receptor beta chains drawn from one sample of a study of monozygotic twins with inflammatory bowel disease. TCRdb re-called the 5' RACE reads, yielding one record per CDR3 amino acid sequence without DNA. With 350,000 to 500,000 distinct CDR3 sequences in the sample, the ten largest clones hold 2% to 3%. Specimen: blood. All receptors derive from a human donor with ulcerative colitis or Crohn's disease, or a healthy co-twin of an affected twin (not recorded which). The CDR3 runs from the conserved cysteine through the conserved F or W.

TRBV7-9	TRBJ2-5	14	CASSVGGAQETQYF
TRBV19	TRBJ2-7	14	CASSTRGRGYEQYF
TRBV7-2	TRBJ2-3	14	CASSPTGYSDTQYF
TRBV6-2/TRBV6-3	TRBJ1-2	14	CASSLASGTGGYTF
TRBV7-9	TRBJ2-6	14	CASSLSPGANVLTF
TRBV19	TRBJ1-5	13	CASSRDTGQPQHF
TRBV28	TRBJ1-3	15	CASSLGTISGNTIYF
TRBV18	TRBJ1-5	13	CASSPEGNQPQHF
TRBV10-2	TRBJ2-2	13	CASRLQNTGELFF
TRBV27	TRBJ2-1	11	CASRDFNEQFF
TRBV7-9	TRBJ2-1	15	CASSIQDRLDNEQFF
TRBV5-6	TRBJ2-7	13	CASSSIDPYEQYF
TRBV5-1	TRBJ2-2	19	CASSFRTGLLFPNTGELFF
TRBV11-2	TRBJ2-7	15	CASSFGGGLTDEQYF
TRBV10-3	TRBJ2-5	14	CAISESGGVGTQYF
TRBV21-1	TRBJ2-1	13	CALGTPSYNEQFF
TRBV5-1	TRBJ2-3	15	CASKILAGGPDTQYF
TRBV12-2	TRBJ2-3	16	CASRFSTGPSTDTQYF
TRBV27	TRBJ2-5	14	CASSANEGGETQYF
TRBV5-1	TRBJ2-5	17	CASSTGLAGGRSETQYF
TRBV20-1	TRBJ1-5	13	CSAVGTPVHPQHF
TRBV5-4	TRBJ1-1	18	CASSPTVTGASLNTEAFF
TRBV20-1	TRBJ1-1	13	CSAFTPGGTEAFF
TRBV18	TRBJ1-1	17	CASSPGIQGRIGTEAFF
TRBV12-3/TRBV12-4	TRBJ2-3	12	CASSYSEDTQYF
TRBV12-3/TRBV12-4	TRBJ1-2	15	CASSLGQGGVGGYTF
TRBV11-1	TRBJ2-1	14	CASSLGQPSDEQFF
TRBV19	TRBJ1-5	13	CASSISVNQPQHF
TRBV11-2	TRBJ2-7	13	CASSLGSGHEQYF
TRBV25-1	TRBJ2-4	17	CASSENRGQGSKNIQYF
TRBV20-1	TRBJ1-2	13	CSARDKGGYGYTF
TRBV10-3	TRBJ2-4	16	CAARDPSATAKNIQYF
TRBV29-1	TRBJ2-3	15	CSVDSTSGSTDTQYF
TRBV28	TRBJ2-5	12	CASSPPGQGGHF
TRBV20-1	TRBJ1-2	16	CSATHSSPDRFDGYTF
TRBV29-1	TRBJ2-5	14	CSVEDRGSGETQYF
TRBV11-2	TRBJ2-2	17	CASSLRMGTMNTGELFF
TRBV10-3	TRBJ1-1	13	CAISLQVNTEAFF
TRBV20-1	TRBJ2-3	14	CSVLRDRGTDTQCF
TRBV5-1	TRBJ2-7	14	CASSLGTGGVEQYF